The 10 T cell receptor beta chains below all came from one sample that was sequenced in a study of early stage breast cancer tumors (dated by TCRdb to between 2016 and 2019). Library creation used the immunoSEQ multiplex PCR assay. What TCRdb holds here is the immuneACCESS table cut down to in-frame rearrangements. Part of the clones is not present; checked against another copy, under half of the missing clones reflect an unresolved V gene, and the others are unexplained. Here the sample has tens of thousands of clones; approximately 76% occur a single time. The ten largest clones add up to around 33% of the sample. The sequenced sample was blood. The receptors shown here come from a person between 50 and 60 years old with breast cancer.

This sequence joins TRBV28 and TRBJ2-1; TRBD2 matches at 9 bases. The length of the CDR3 is 14 residues. CDR1 is MDHEN and CDR2 is SYDVKM in the germline V gene. V dropped 2 bases and J dropped 7; count of bases not matched to a gene: 3. CDR3: CASSLLAGLNEQFF. CDR3 nucleotides: TGTGCCAGCAGTTTACTAGCGGGACTTAATGAGCAGTTCTTC.

The chain uses TRBV5-6 and TRBJ1-5, with 7 nucleotides matching TRBD1. The CDR3 has 15 residues. The V and J ends lost 2 bases and 0 bases, in that order; junction bases with no gene match: 2. Germline CDR1 SGHDT, CDR2 YYEEEE. The CDR3 here is CASSLTGVSNQPQHF. The CDR3 coding sequence is TGTGCCAGCAGCTTAACAGGGGTTAGCAATCAGCCCCAGCATTTT.

The chain is built from TRBV5-8 and TRBJ2-7; TRBD2 matches 7 bases. Germline lookup yields CDR1 SGHTS and CDR2 YDEGEE. J gave up 0 bases and V 6 bases, and 3 bases lay outside the gene matches. CDR3 length: 13 residues. The DNA of the CDR3 is TGTGCCAGCACCCCGGGGGGCTCCTACGAGCAGTACTTC. Encoded protein: CASTPGGSYEQYF.

In this sample, this clone turned up a few times. V is TRBV5-1 and J is TRBJ2-7; 16 bases line up with TRBD2. Germline V gene lookup returns CDR1 SGHRS and CDR2 YFSETQ. With 4 bases clipped from V and 4 bases from J, the junction kept 2 bases outside the gene matches. This CDR3 has 15 amino acids. CDR3 coding DNA: TGCGCCAGCAGCACGGGACTAGCGGGAGGGTACGAGCAGTACTTC. Translated, it gives CASSTGLAGGYEQYF. Based on the CDR3 plus reference TRBV5-1 and TRBJ2-7, the full variable domain is KAGVTQTPRYLIKTRGQQVTLSCSPISGHRSVSWYQQTPGQGLQFLFEYFSETQRNKGNFPGRFSGRQFSNSRSEMNVSTLELGDSALYLCASSTGLAGGYEQYFGPGTRLTVT.

The chain employs TRBV4-3 and TRBJ1-2, with D possibly matching TRBD1 (6 bases). V was trimmed by 0 bases and J by 0 bases, leaving 11 bases between them. Germline CDR1 reads LGHNA; CDR2 reads YSLEER. The CDR3 consists of 16 residues. The CDR3 DNA follows: TGCGCCAGCAGCCAAGATCTAGGGGGAGCTAACTATGGCTACACCTTC. Encoded protein: CASSQDLGGANYGYTF.

This chain connects TRBV6-5 to TRBJ2-1; D is unresolved. CDR1 and CDR2 from the germline V gene are MNHEY and SVGAGI. The CDR3 runs to 11 residues. V lost 2 bases to trimming and J lost 10 bases, with 6 bases between them. Here the CDR3 DNA reads TGTGCCAGCAGTTACCCCTCCGAGCAGTTCTTC. This gives the protein CASSYPSEQFF.

This clone occurred a few times. The chain has TRBV7-3 and TRBJ2-5, with TRBD1 as a possible D gene (6 bases). Deletions cut 5 bases from V and 5 bases from J, with 12 bases between. CDR1 and CDR2 (germline): SGHTA, FQGTGA. The CDR3 has 13 residues. The CDR3 DNA is TGTGCCAGCAGCCCAACAGGGATTGAGACCCAGTACTTC. The encoded protein is CASSPTGIETQYF.

V usage is TRBV19 and J usage is TRBJ2-1; tentative D call: TRBD2 (6 bases). V was trimmed by 4 bases and J by 5 bases, leaving 12 bases between them. CDR3 size: 14 residues. Germline CDR1 reads LNHDA; CDR2 reads SQIVND (reference sequence). CDR3 loop: CASSTGLINNEQFF. DNA of the CDR3: TGTGCCAGTAGTACCGGACTAATCAACAATGAGCAGTTCTTC. The full variable domain, completed using reference TRBV19 and TRBJ2-1, is DGGITQSPKYLFRKEGQNVTLSCEQNLNHDAMYWYRQDPGQGLRLIYYSQIVNDFQKGDIAEGYSVSREKKESFPLTVTSAQKNPTAFYLCASSTGLINNEQFFGPGTRLTVL.

The chain joins TRBV27 to TRBJ2-1, with 7 bases aligning to TRBD1. Germline CDR1 MNHEY, CDR2 SMNVEV (reference sequence). This CDR3 spans 14 amino acids. V was clipped by 6 bases and J by 4 bases; unmatched bases: 6. In nucleotides, the CDR3 is TGTGCCAGCAGGGAACCGGGACAGTACAATGAGCAGTTCTTC. Protein product: CASREPGQYNEQFF.

The rearrangement joins TRBV5-1 to TRBJ1-2, with D possibly being TRBD1 (5 bases). CDR3 length equals 15 residues. V was shortened by 4 bases and J by 0 bases, with 13 bases between the two germline ends. Germline CDR1 and CDR2: SGHRS and YFSETQ. This CDR3 is CASSEGGTSNYGYTF. The CDR3 DNA sequence: TGCGCCAGCAGCGAGGGCGGGACCTCTAACTATGGCTACACCTTC.